Below are 21 T cell receptor beta chains sequenced from a single sample in a study of OX40 agonist ivuxolimab in advanced cancers. Assay: immunoSEQ multiplex PCR; the TCRdb copy retains only in-frame clones and omits some. The repertoire holds under 85,000 clones, with 75% to 90% as singletons. Specimen: CD4+ or CD8+ T cells sorted from blood, collected in a trial of the OX40 agonist ivuxolimab. The receptors originated from an adult with an advanced solid tumor such as melanoma, head and neck, liver or kidney cancer.

This chain uses TRBV28 with TRBJ1-5; possibly TRBD1 for D (5 bases). In germline, CDR1 is MDHEN, CDR2 SYDVKM. CDR3 length: 13 residues. V lost 4 bases and J 6 bases, leaving 10 bases between the germline ends. CDR3 sequence reads: CASSWDPGQPQHF. The CDR3 DNA reads as TGTGCCAGCAGTTGGGACCCGGGTCAGCCCCAGCATTTT.

The rearrangement uses TRBV6-6 and TRBJ1-5; D gene ambiguous. V was trimmed by 2 bases and J by 0 bases, leaving 8 bases between them. Per the germline V gene, CDR1 is MNHNY and CDR2 is SVGAGI (reference sequence). The CDR3 is 15 amino acids. CDR3 protein: CASSYTGFSNQPQHF. The DNA of the CDR3 is TGTGCCAGCAGTTACACGGGATTTAGCAATCAGCCCCAGCATTTT.

This clone was found a few times. This chain connects TRBV29-1 to TRBJ1-3, with D perhaps TRBD1 (5 bases). The V gene's germline CDR1 is SQVTM and CDR2 ANQGSEA. Between the trimmed V and J ends, which lost 0 bases and 3 bases, there was a span of 9 bases. The CDR3 runs to 14 residues. CDR3 protein: CSVEDTGRGNTIYF. CDR3 in DNA: TGCAGCGTTGAAGATACAGGACGTGGAAACACCATATATTTT.

This chain uses TRBV9 with TRBJ1-2, with D possibly TRBD1 on 6 matching bases. V was trimmed by 4 bases and J by 2 bases, leaving 9 bases between them. CDR3 length: 13 amino acids. From germline, CDR1 is SGDLS and CDR2 YYNGEE. This CDR3 reads CASSQQGNYGYTF. The CDR3 DNA follows: TGTGCCAGCAGCCAACAGGGAAACTATGGCTACACCTTC.

This clone appeared a few times. This rearrangement joins TRBV11-1 to TRBJ2-1; 11 nucleotides line up with TRBD2. The CDR3 loop spans 18 amino acids. Germline CDR1 SGHAT, CDR2 FQDESV (reference sequence). V was pared by 5 bases and J by 5 bases, with 14 bases of the junction left unmatched. The CDR3 region is CASSRRTSGPLGDNEQFF. Here the CDR3 DNA reads TGTGCCAGCAGCCGAAGGACTAGCGGGCCGTTAGGGGACAATGAGCAGTTCTTC.

This chain uses TRBV19 with TRBJ1-1; tentative D call: TRBD1 (5 bases). Between the trimmed V and J ends, which lost 4 bases and 6 bases, there was a span of 12 bases. Germline CDR1 and CDR2: LNHDA and SQIVND (reference sequence). The CDR3 runs to 13 residues. In DNA form, the CDR3 reads TGTGCCAGTAGTAGGGGCCCAGGATCTGAAGCTTTCTTT. This codes for CASSRGPGSEAFF.

The chain links TRBV23-1 to TRBJ2-5; a weak D match, TRBD1 (6 bases). TRBV23-1 belongs to the ORF category, with a function that is uncertain. The ends were cut back, 2 bases at V and 1 base at J, with 14 bases in the middle. The CDR3 consists of 16 residues. CDR3 sequence reads: CASSQPGHPSQETQYF. CDR3 nucleotides: TGCGCCAGCAGTCAACCGGGACACCCTTCCCAAGAGACCCAGTACTTC.

The rearrangement uses TRBV28 and TRBJ2-3, with TRBD1 matching over 8 bases. This CDR3 comprises 16 residues. Trimming removed 6 bases from V and 3 bases from J; junction bases left unmatched: 11. CDR1 is MDHEN, CDR2 SYDVKM, per germline. Here the CDR3 reads CASSSVGQGWTDTQYF. In nucleotides, the CDR3 is TGTGCCAGCAGCTCTGTCGGACAGGGATGGACAGATACGCAGTATTTT.

The chain employs TRBV4-1 and TRBJ1-1, with 7 bases aligning to TRBD1. The V segment lost 1 base and the J segment 3 bases; nucleotides outside the gene matches: 8. Germline V CDR1 and CDR2: MGHRA, YSYEKL. The CDR3 is 16 residues long. In nucleotides, the CDR3 is TGCGCCAGCAGCCAAGCTACTCCAGGGGGTCACACTGAAGCTTTCTTT. Its protein product is CASSQATPGGHTEAFF.

This rearrangement joins TRBV4-2 to TRBJ2-1; D gene unclear. Germline V lookup: CDR1 LGHNA, CDR2 YNFKEQ. This CDR3 comprises 17 residues. V was clipped by 5 bases and J by 0 bases, with 17 bases between them. The CDR3 nucleotides are TGTGCCAGCAGCTCTTATCAAACCCCGAGCTCCTACAATGAGCAGTTCTTC. It yields the protein CASSSYQTPSSYNEQFF.

The V call is TRBV4-3, the J call TRBJ2-7; D is possibly TRBD2 (6 bases). Germline-derived CDR1 and CDR2 are LGHNA and YSLEER. The V gene lost 0 bases and the J gene lost 5 bases, with 8 bases spanning the gap. The CDR3 has 13 residues. The chain's CDR3 is CASSQEGGNEQYF. CDR3 sequence (DNA): TGCGCCAGCAGCCAAGAAGGAGGGAACGAGCAGTACTTC.

The rearrangement joins TRBV4-3 to TRBJ1-5; the match to TRBD1 covers 7 bases. This CDR3 is 15 amino acids long. The germline gives CDR1 LGHNA, CDR2 YSLEER. Trimming took 4 bases from V and 2 from J; bases not matched to a gene: 5. The CDR3, as DNA: TGCGCCAGCAGCCTCGACAGGGCAGGCAATCAGCCCCAGCATTTT. This translates into CASSLDRAGNQPQHF.

This sequence joins TRBV4-1 and TRBJ1-4; TRBD1 matches at 9 bases. The CDR3 spans 15 residues. V trimming: 4 bases; J trimming: 6 bases; junction bases outside the gene matches: 6. Germline CDR1 MGHRA, CDR2 YSYEKL. CDR3 amino acids: CASSLLGQGYEKLFF. The CDR3 DNA follows: TGCGCCAGCAGCCTGCTGGGACAGGGCTATGAAAAACTGTTTTTT.

The rearrangement uses TRBV2 and TRBJ2-4; D may be TRBD1 or TRBD2 (5 bases each). Germline V gene sequence: CDR1 SNHLY, CDR2 FYNNEI. The CDR3 is 12 residues long. V lost 8 bases, J lost 1 base, and 6 bases lay in between. The CDR3 reads CASGTAKNIQYF. In nucleotides, the CDR3 is TGTGCCAGCGGGACGGCCAAAAACATTCAGTACTTC.

The chain has TRBV19 and TRBJ1-1; D uncertain. This CDR3 has 14 residues. Germline assignment: CDR1 LNHDA and CDR2 SQIVND (reference sequence). Trimming took 3 bases from V and 1 from J, leaving 9 bases between them. In DNA form, the CDR3 reads TGTGCCAGTAGTATCTCCCACAAGAACACTGAAGCTTTCTTT. Its protein is CASSISHKNTEAFF.

This rearrangement joins TRBV19 to TRBJ1-1, with D hard to call. This CDR3 spans 11 amino acids. Germline lookup yields CDR1 LNHDA and CDR2 SQIVND (reference sequence). V shed 8 bases and J shed 6 bases, with 10 bases lying between them. CDR3 nucleotides: TGTGCCAGTGCCGGGCGGGCTGAAGCTTTCTTT. Protein sequence: CASAGRAEAFF.

The J gene is TRBJ1-1, the V gene TRBV7-9; possible D gene TRBD1, 5 bases. CDR1 SEHNR and CDR2 FQNEAQ come from the germline V gene (reference sequence). CDR3 length: 18 amino acids. Trimming removed 3 bases at V and 5 bases at J, with 25 bases between. CDR3 residues: CASSFDPFRDRRRTEAFF. Written as DNA, the CDR3 is TGTGCCAGCAGCTTTGACCCCTTCAGGGACCGTCGCCGGACTGAAGCTTTCTTT.

This chain links TRBV7-2 with TRBJ1-1; a weak D match, TRBD1 (6 bases). CDR3 length: 17 amino acids. Germline V gene data show CDR1 as SGHTA and CDR2 as FQGNSA. The V end lost 1 base, the J end lost 7 bases, and 22 bases lay between the germline ends. Here the CDR3 DNA reads TGTGCCAGCAGCTTAGGGGCACTTCTACAGGGTCGAGGTGAAGCTTTCTTT. This encodes CASSLGALLQGRGEAFF.

The rearrangement uses TRBV5-1 and TRBJ2-7; 9 bases fit TRBD2. Germline lookup yields CDR1 SGHRS and CDR2 YFSETQ. CDR3 length equals 15 residues. V gave up 2 bases and J gave up 3 bases; unmatched junction bases: 6. CDR3 nucleotide sequence: TGCGCCAGCAGCTTTTTTAGCGGGGGCTTCTACGAGCAGTACTTC. Amino acid sequence: CASSFFSGGFYEQYF.

The J gene is TRBJ1-5, the V gene TRBV6-6; 10 bases map to TRBD1. Trimming cost V 4 bases and J 5 bases; bases outside gene matches: 2. Germline values: CDR1 MNHNY, CDR2 SVGAGI (reference sequence). The CDR3 sequence is 14 residues long. The CDR3 DNA follows: TGTGCCAGCAGTTCCGGACAGGGGGATCAGCCCCAGCATTTT. The encoded protein is CASSSGQGDQPQHF.

The gene calls are TRBV5-1 and TRBJ1-3, with 9 positions matching TRBD1. V shed 4 bases and J 4 bases; nucleotides not matched to a gene: 12. The germline gives CDR1 SGHRS, CDR2 YFSETQ. The CDR3 covers 17 residues. The CDR3 protein is CASSPAGQGSGGNTIYF. The CDR3 DNA reads TGCGCCAGCAGCCCGGCGGGACAGGGATCGGGAGGAAACACCATATATTTT.